The T cell receptor beta chain under discussion was sequenced for a study of cytomegalovirus exposure and HLA in healthy donors. Study-wide findings and caveats: In the roughly 120 validation repertoires, a later analysis found that first-cohort TCR clusters tended to co-occur. Some public TCRs appeared in many individuals, while most sequences were rare. The authors enumerated around 150 TCR beta chains as linked to cytomegalovirus.

TCRdb's table, derived via immunoSEQ multiplex PCR, lists solely in-frame clones and lacks some. The sample contains a few hundred thousand clones, 85% to 90% of which appear only once. With respect to this clone: Its target is not known.

The sample was PBMCs. The TCR originated in a woman aged 18-29 years in good health and CMV-seronegative.

The CDR3 DNA reads as TGTGCCAGCAGTCGGGACTACCGGGGGTACAATGAGCAGTTCTTC. Translating gives CASSRDYRGYNEQFF. The chain employs TRBV6-5 and TRBJ2-1, with 7 bases aligning to TRBD2. The CDR3 sequence is 15 residues long. CDR1 and CDR2 (germline): MNHEY, SVGAGI. After removal of 5 bases from V and 4 bases from J, the junction contained 8 bases not matched to a gene.